What follows is one T cell receptor beta chain and its context. This record comes from a study of radiotherapy plus CTLA-4 blockade in lung cancer. Looked up from germline, CDR1 is GTSNPN and CDR2 is SVGIG (reference sequence). The V and J ends lost 3 bases and 3 bases respectively, with 17 bases between them. The CDR3 extends over 15 amino acids. Clones were read by immunoSEQ multiplex PCR, and TCRdb kept only the in-frame ones, dropping some. Of approximately 60,000 clones in the sample, approximately 75% were seen once. The V call is TRBV30, the J call TRBJ1-1, with TRBD1 as a possible D gene (5 bases). The TCR comes from a human donor with non-small cell lung cancer who had a complete response to radiotherapy plus ipilimumab. The specimen was peripheral blood, collected from a patient treated with radiotherapy plus ipilimumab. CDR3 loop: CAWSNILRGDTEAFF. The CDR3 nucleotides are TGTGCCTGGAGCAACATTTTGCGGGGGGACACTGAAGCTTTCTTT.